Listed here are 7 T cell receptor beta chains from one sample, sequenced in a study of shared clonotypes between healthy human individuals. Sequenced by immunoSEQ multiplex PCR; TCRdb stores in-frame clones only, minus some. The data hold approximately 700,000 clones, with 60% to 75% observed a single time. Sequencing was done on a sample of memory CD4+ T cells sorted from blood. Subset noted: CD45RA-negative fraction. Receptor source: a woman between 25 and 40 years old in good health.

The V gene is TRBV27, the J gene TRBJ1-2, with 12 bases lining up with TRBD1. V lost 5 bases, J lost 8 bases, and 9 bases stayed unmatched. The CDR3 has 15 residues. Germline CDR1 is MNHEY and CDR2 is SMNVEV (reference sequence). The CDR3 bases are TGTGCCAGCAGTAACCCGGGACAGGGGGCCGAAGGCTACACCTTC. Translation gives CASSNPGQGAEGYTF.

This chain joins TRBV28 and TRBJ2-3; the D gene is possibly TRBD2 (6 bases). From germline, CDR1 is MDHEN and CDR2 SYDVKM. CDR3 length: 13 amino acids. V dropped 3 bases and J dropped 5 bases, with 9 bases sitting between them. CDR3 bases: TGTGCCAGCAGTTTCAGGAGGGGAGATACGCAGTATTTT. Amino acid sequence: CASSFRRGDTQYF. The whole variable domain, filled in from reference TRBV28 and TRBJ2-3, reads DVKVTQSSRYLVKRTGEKVFLECVQDMDHENMFWYRQDPGLGLRLIYFSYDVKMKEKGDIPEGYSVSREKKERFSLILESASTNQTSMYLCASSFRRGDTQYFGPGTRLTVL.

The chain carries TRBV21-1 and TRBJ2-5; the table assigns TRBD2, which was not confirmed against the DNA. TRBV21-1 is classified as a pseudogene. The CDR3 consists of 16 residues. The CDR3 bases are TGTGCCAGCAGCAAAGCGCGGGTGGGTGTGCAAGAGACCCAGTACTTC. Translating gives CASSKARVGVQETQYF.

This chain uses TRBV19 with TRBJ2-1, with 9 bases aligning to TRBD2. J lost 4 bases, V lost 0 bases, and 7 bases had no gene match. CDR1 and CDR2 (germline): LNHDA, SQIVND (reference sequence). The CDR3 extends over 17 amino acids. The CDR3 sequence: CASSIDTGAGGYNEQFF. The CDR3 bases are TGTGCCAGTAGTATAGATACCGGAGCGGGAGGATACAATGAGCAGTTCTTC.

The gene calls are TRBV5-1 and TRBJ2-2; 10 positions agree with TRBD2. Losses at the gene ends were 1 base for V and 4 bases for J; bases not matched to a gene: 4. CDR1 and CDR2 (germline): SGHRS, YFSETQ. The CDR3 contains 16 residues. Written as DNA, the CDR3 is TGCGCCAGCAGCTTGCAACTAGCGGGAATCACCGGGGAGCTGTTTTTT. Translated, it gives CASSLQLAGITGELFF. The complete variable domain, with remaining parts taken from reference TRBV5-1 and TRBJ2-2, reads KAGVTQTPRYLIKTRGQQVTLSCSPISGHRSVSWYQQTPGQGLQFLFEYFSETQRNKGNFPGRFSGRQFSNSRSEMNVSTLELGDSALYLCASSLQLAGITGELFFGEGSRLTVL.

J is TRBJ2-7 and V is TRBV9; no clear D. This CDR3 is built from 15 residues. Trimming cost V 3 bases and J 0 bases, with 13 bases left between them. The germline V gene has CDR1 SGDLS and CDR2 YYNGEE. The CDR3 sequence is CASSEGQTYSYEQYF. The DNA of the CDR3 is TGTGCCAGCAGCGAAGGGCAGACGTACTCCTACGAGCAGTACTTC.

J is TRBJ2-7 and V is TRBV11-1, with D unclear. V was trimmed by 1 base and J by 3 bases, leaving 13 bases between them. Germline V CDR1 and CDR2: SGHAT, FQDESV (reference sequence). This CDR3 region has 15 residues. CDR3: CASSLGSALIYEQYF. Here the CDR3 DNA reads TGTGCCAGCAGCTTAGGCAGCGCCCTAATCTACGAGCAGTACTTC.